This note documents a single T cell receptor beta chain sequence. The record originates from a study of blood T cells in healthy people across ages. Next came a second PCR, run for about 6 to 11 cycles, which used a sample-barcoded 5' primer along with a J-beta primer mix. TCRdb passed the 5' RACE reads through MiXCR, listing each CDR3 protein once. The sample lists some 690,000 distinct CDR3 sequences, about 20% occurring once. CDR1 and CDR2 (germline): SGHRS, YFSETQ. Trimming shortened V by 2 bases and J by 4 bases, and 18 bases separated the two germline ends. The CDR3 runs to 16 residues. The chain joins TRBV5-1 to TRBJ1-1, with D perhaps matching TRBD1 (6 bases). The sample comprised blood. This sequence was found in a man between 65 and 79 years old in good health. The CDR3 loop is CASSLLVGAPSTEAFF. The CDR3 DNA follows: TGCGCCAGCAGCTTATTAGTGGGGGCGCCTAGCACTGAAGCTTTCTTT.